Reported below is one T cell receptor (beta chain). Authors' processing steps: Estimation of nucleated cell counts was performed using reference gene primer amplification. Profiling relied on immunoSEQ multiplex PCR, and the TCRdb table lists in-frame clones only, not all of them. V and J calls and clone size follow that table, whereas D and trimming were derived from the DNA. The data contain 150,000 to 200,000 clones, about 77% of them singletons. The length of the CDR3 is 15 residues. Trimming stripped 0 bases from V and 4 bases from J, with 11 bases between. Germline CDR1 SGHRS, CDR2 YFSETQ. This record belongs to a study of blood T cell repertoires in COVID-19. Whole-study context: PBMCs, B-cell-depleted T cells, or T cells were the source of the cDNA or gDNA that made up the material.

The sample taken for sequencing was peripheral blood. The chain uses TRBV5-1 and TRBJ1-3, with D possibly being TRBD1 (5 bases). The TCR originated in an elderly woman with active or convalescent COVID-19. The CDR3 loop is CASSLDGRVGNTIYF. For the CDR3, the DNA is TGCGCCAGCAGCTTGGACGGCAGGGTCGGAAACACCATATATTTT.